This T cell receptor (beta chain) was sequenced in a study of blood T cell repertoires in COVID-19. This clone was seen a handful of times. Measured with immunoSEQ multiplex PCR; TCRdb has only the in-frame clones, and not every one. The table records some 150,000 clones, more than 75% of them present only once. CDR3 length: 13 amino acids. Trimming cost V 7 bases and J 0 bases, with 9 bases left between them. CDR1 and CDR2 (germline): LNHDA, SQIVND (reference sequence). V gene TRBV19 combines with J gene TRBJ1-1; D gene unclear. This receptor was identified in a man in his 60s with active or convalescent COVID-19. Input material: peripheral blood. The CDR3 coding sequence is TGTGCCAGTACCCCATACATGAACACTGAAGCTTTCTTT. Translated, it gives CASTPYMNTEAFF.